What follows are 4 T cell receptor beta chains derived from one specimen sequenced in a study of T cell repertoires in cytomegalovirus infection. The antigens for these receptors are not known. MiXCR, run by TCRdb on the reads, gives a single entry per CDR3 protein. The table includes about 920,000 distinct CDR3 sequences, approximately 31% detected once. The source material was cultured CD8+ T cells from PBMCs, sampled from culture after CMV antigen stimulation. These receptors were collected from a human donor in good health (CMV status not recorded). Some clones in this sample may be carry-over from other donors' samples.

This sequence joins TRBV7-3 and TRBJ2-3; tentatively, D is TRBD2 (5 bases). Per the germline V gene, CDR1 is SGHTA and CDR2 is FQGTGA. V gave up 8 bases and J gave up 0 bases, with 12 bases separating them. This CDR3 contains 14 residues. CDR3 region: CASGEIGSTDTQYF. The CDR3 DNA follows: TGTGCCAGCGGGGAGATCGGTAGCACAGATACGCAGTATTTT.

This clonotype was observed once. V is TRBV5-1 and J is TRBJ2-7; tentative D call: TRBD2 (5 bases). The CDR3 runs to 14 residues. V dropped 5 bases and J dropped 5 bases, with 17 bases sitting between them. Germline V lookup: CDR1 SGHRS, CDR2 YFSETQ. The CDR3 spells CASRIIGDPHEQYF. The CDR3 DNA sequence: TGCGCCAGCAGAATCATCGGGGATCCCCACGAGCAGTACTTC.

The chain couples TRBV28 to TRBJ1-2, with TRBD1 identical over 7 bases. The germline gives CDR1 MDHEN, CDR2 SYDVKM. The CDR3 runs to 15 residues. Trimming at V came to 4 bases and at J to 2 bases, leaving 7 bases not matched to a gene. The CDR3 sequence is CASSSLQGENYGYTF. The CDR3 DNA reads as TGTGCCAGCAGTTCCCTGCAGGGGGAAAACTATGGCTACACCTTC.

The chain is built from TRBV5-3 and TRBJ2-7; D may correspond to TRBD1 or TRBD2 (7 bases each). TRBV5-3 is assigned to the ORF class and has an uncertain function. This CDR3 has 13 amino acids. V was pared by 8 bases and J by 2 bases, with 14 bases between. In DNA, the CDR3 is TGTGCCAGCAGCGGGACAGCACCCTACGAGCAGTACTTC. This sequence encodes CASSGTAPYEQYF.